The 4 T cell receptor beta chains given below trace back to one sample, sequenced in a study of early T cells in non-severe SARS-CoV-2 infection. TCRdb passed the 5' RACE reads through MiXCR, listing each CDR3 protein once. This sample carries some 87,000 distinct CDR3 sequences, approximately 14% of them seen once, and the ten largest clones take over 1.2%. The specimen sequenced was whole blood. Every receptor here comes from an adult who was a healthcare worker with PCR-confirmed SARS-CoV-2 infection or an uninfected control (not recorded which).

This clonotype was recorded many times. In DNA form, the CDR3 reads TGTGCCAGCTCGCGCCGGGAAATCTCTGGAAACACCATATATTTT. Amino acids: CASSRREISGNTIYF. The chain recombines TRBV18 with TRBJ1-3; D not resolved. CDR1 and CDR2 from the germline V gene are KGHSH and LQKENI. The CDR3 has 15 amino acids. V lost 6 bases and J 0 bases, leaving 12 bases between the germline ends. Together with reference TRBV18 and TRBJ1-3, the CDR3 gives the full variable domain: NAGVMQNPRHLVRRRGQEARLRCSPMKGHSHVYWYRQLPEEGLKFMVYLQKENIIDESGMPKERFSAEFPKEGPSILRIQQVVRGDSAAYFCASSRREISGNTIYFGEGSWLTVV.

This clonotype was detected many times. The chain recombines TRBV19 with TRBJ2-1; D tentatively reads TRBD1 or TRBD2 (7 bases each). Trimming shortened V by 9 bases and J by 2 bases, and 14 bases separated the two germline ends. The germline V gene encodes CDR1 LNHDA and CDR2 SQIVND (reference sequence). This CDR3 contains 14 residues. CDR3 bases: TGTGCCAGCCGGGGAGGGGGCGCCTACAATGAGCAGTTCTTC. Translating it yields CASRGGGAYNEQFF.

The J gene is TRBJ1-5, the V gene TRBV3-1; D gene uncertain. Trimming cost V 3 bases and J 1 base, with 7 bases left between them. Germline loops: CDR1 LGHDT, CDR2 YNNKEL (reference sequence). This CDR3 has 14 residues. The CDR3 DNA follows: TGTGCCAGCAGCCACTCGGACAGCAATCAGCCCCAGCATTTT. It encodes CASSHSDSNQPQHF.

The table lists this clonotype with many counts. The V call is TRBV7-9, the J call TRBJ1-2; 7 bases match TRBD1. V lost 7 bases and J lost 3; bases outside the gene matches: 11. CDR1 and CDR2 (germline): SEHNR, FQNEAQ (reference sequence). The CDR3 is made up of 15 amino acids. This CDR3 is CASNPISGTDYGYTF. DNA for the CDR3: TGTGCCAGCAACCCAATATCCGGGACAGACTATGGCTACACCTTC.